The 24 T cell receptor beta chains below come from one sample, sequenced in a study of OX40 agonist ivuxolimab in advanced cancers. TCRdb keeps only in-frame clones here, not all; method: immunoSEQ multiplex PCR. The sample holds approximately 76,000 clones, approximately 86% seen once. The sample here was CD4+ or CD8+ T cells sorted from blood, taken in a trial of the OX40 agonist ivuxolimab. These receptors all stem from an adult with an advanced solid tumor such as melanoma, head and neck, liver or kidney cancer.

V and J are TRBV6-6 and TRBJ2-1, with D perhaps TRBD1 (6 bases). This CDR3 spans 15 amino acids. The germline V gene encodes CDR1 MNHNY and CDR2 SVGAGI (reference sequence). With 6 bases removed from V and 2 bases from J, the gap between germline ends came to 14 bases. CDR3 DNA sequence: TGTGCCAGCAGATATACAGGGAGTCCCTACAATGAGCAGTTCTTC. Its translation is CASRYTGSPYNEQFF.

The rearrangement joins TRBV5-1 to TRBJ1-1; D uncertain. CDR1 is SGHRS and CDR2 is YFSETQ in the germline V gene. V was shortened by 7 bases and J by 5 bases, with 24 bases between the two germline ends. The CDR3 loop spans 16 amino acids. CDR3 loop: CASYGDTDSGGTEAFF. The CDR3 DNA is TGCGCCAGCTACGGCGACACGGACTCCGGCGGGACTGAAGCTTTCTTT.

For this clone: The same CDR3 is also encoded by other DNA sequences in this sample. The chain uses TRBV7-9 and TRBJ1-5, with D unresolved. Trimming shortened V by 1 base and J by 3 bases, and 7 bases separated the two germline ends. There are 14 residues in the CDR3. CDR1 and CDR2 from the germline V gene are SEHNR and FQNEAQ (reference sequence). The CDR3 DNA is TGTGCCAGCAGCTTAGGGGCCTCCAATCAGCCCCAGCATTTT. Translated: CASSLGASNQPQHF.

The V and J genes are TRBV5-1 and TRBJ2-3; 10 bases fit TRBD2. Germline CDR1 is SGHRS and CDR2 is YFSETQ. CDR3 length: 16 amino acids. The J segment lost 4 bases and the V segment lost 0 bases, leaving 5 bases of the junction unmatched. The CDR3 spells CASSLALAGAADTQYF. The CDR3 DNA reads as TGCGCCAGCAGCTTGGCCCTAGCGGGAGCGGCAGATACGCAGTATTTT.

This clone was found a few times. The rearrangement links TRBV9 to TRBJ1-3; TRBD1 matches 9 bases. V trimming: 3 bases; J trimming: 1 base; junction bases outside the gene matches: 5. Germline-derived CDR1 and CDR2 are SGDLS and YYNGEE. The CDR3 extends over 16 amino acids. This chain's CDR3 is CASSATQGASGNTIYF. CDR3 DNA: TGTGCCAGCAGCGCCACACAGGGGGCATCTGGAAACACCATATATTTT.

The CDR3 spells CASSESGGQETQYF. The CDR3 DNA reads TGCGCCAGCAGTGAGTCAGGGGGCCAAGAGACCCAGTACTTC. This chain uses TRBV10-1 with TRBJ2-5, with D maybe TRBD1 (6 bases). In germline, CDR1 is WNHNN, CDR2 SYGVQD (reference sequence). Trimming took 0 bases from V and 1 from J, leaving 6 bases between them. The CDR3 has 14 residues.

This rearrangement joins TRBV11-2 to TRBJ2-1; 16 bases align to TRBD2. Losses at the gene ends were 5 bases for V and 6 bases for J; bases not matched to a gene: 4. CDR1 SGHAT and CDR2 FQNNGV come from the germline V gene. The CDR3 is made up of 16 amino acids. In nucleotides, the CDR3 is TGTGCCAGCAGCAAGGGACTAGCGGGGGGGCTCAATGAGCAGTTCTTC. Amino acid sequence: CASSKGLAGGLNEQFF.

There are a few counts of this clone. V usage is TRBV27 and J usage is TRBJ1-1, with D possibly matching TRBD1 (5 bases). The V end was cut by 3 bases, the J end by 5 bases, with 10 bases between. The CDR3 sequence is 13 residues long. The germline gives CDR1 MNHEY, CDR2 SMNVEV (reference sequence). This chain's CDR3 is CASSFEGRTEAFF. The CDR3 DNA sequence: TGTGCCAGCAGTTTCGAGGGACGGACTGAAGCTTTCTTT.

The chain employs TRBV11-1 and TRBJ2-7, with TRBD1 identical over 9 bases. This CDR3 has 14 amino acids. Germline trimming cut 7 bases from V and 5 bases from J; bases unmatched to any gene: 9. Germline V gene sequence: CDR1 SGHAT, CDR2 FQDESV (reference sequence). CDR3 loop: CASIPGQGFHEQYF. For the CDR3, the DNA is TGTGCCAGCATCCCGGGACAGGGTTTCCACGAGCAGTACTTC. The entire variable domain, with the rest obtained from reference TRBV11-1 and TRBJ2-7, is as follows: EAEVAQSPRYKITEKSQAVAFWCDPISGHATLYWYRQILGQGPELLVQFQDESVVDDSQLPKDRFSAERLKGVDSTLKIQPAELGDSAMYLCASIPGQGFHEQYFGPGTRLTVT.

V and J are TRBV6-6 and TRBJ1-2, with a possible D match to TRBD1 (5 bases). Germline V gene data show CDR1 as MNHNY and CDR2 as SVGAGI (reference sequence). The ends were cut back, 2 bases at V and 8 bases at J, with 12 bases in the middle. There are 13 residues in the CDR3. Here the CDR3 DNA reads TGTGCCAGCAGTTACACAGGTCCTCCCGGCTACACCTTC. It codes for CASSYTGPPGYTF.

Points on this clone: One end of the junction varies from germline; a read error may be responsible. This chain connects TRBV9 to TRBJ2-3; 15 bases are shared with TRBD2. There are 12 residues in the CDR3. Per the germline V gene, CDR1 is SGDLS and CDR2 is YYNGEE. The CDR3 here is CASSGTSGGALF. The CDR3 DNA reads as TGTGCCAGCAGCGGGACTAGCGGGGGGGCGCTTTTT. Complete variable domain (other parts from reference TRBV9 and TRBJ2-3): DSGVTQTPKHLITATGQRVTLRCSPRSGDLSVYWYQQSLDQGLQFLIQYYNGEERAKGNILERFSAQQFPDLHSELNLSSLELGDSALYFCASSGTSGGALFGPGTRLTVL.

The V and J genes are TRBV19 and TRBJ2-5; 8 nucleotides line up with TRBD1. The CDR3 runs 15 residues. Looked up from germline, CDR1 is LNHDA and CDR2 is SQIVND (reference sequence). The V segment lost 9 bases and the J segment 5 bases; nucleotides outside the gene matches: 14. The CDR3 nucleotides read TGTGCCAGCCTACCCCAAGGACAGGGTTCGGAGACCCAGTACTTC. It yields the protein CASLPQGQGSETQYF.

The rearrangement uses TRBV7-2 and TRBJ1-1, with a possible D match to TRBD1 (5 bases). The CDR3 covers 14 residues. Germline CDR1 reads SGHTA; CDR2 reads FQGNSA. Trimming left V 1 base short and J 5 bases short, with 11 bases between. Here the CDR3 DNA reads TGTGCCAGCAGCTTAGGACAGTTTATTACTGAAGCTTTCTTT. Protein: CASSLGQFITEAFF.

This sequence joins TRBV6-1 and TRBJ2-2, with unresolved D. V was pared by 2 bases and J by 6 bases, with 7 bases between. The germline V gene encodes CDR1 MNHNS and CDR2 SASEGT. The CDR3 contains 13 residues. The CDR3 region has the DNA TGTGCCAGCAGTGAAAGGGTACCCGGGGAGCTGTTTTTT. As protein: CASSERVPGELFF.

The chain uses TRBV6-6 and TRBJ1-2, with D possibly matching TRBD1 (6 bases). Germline lookup yields CDR1 MNHNY and CDR2 SVGAGI (reference sequence). Trimming removed 10 bases at V and 6 bases at J, with 18 bases between. The CDR3 spans 13 residues. CDR3: CATGGHARDGYTF. The CDR3 DNA reads TGTGCCACCGGGGGACATGCCCGGGATGGCTACACCTTC.

CDR3 in DNA: TGTGCCAGCAGCAGTCCGGACAGAGCCTTTGAAGCTTTCTTT. Translation gives CASSSPDRAFEAFF. J is TRBJ1-1 and V is TRBV21-1; TRBD1, as called in the table, went unchecked against the DNA. TRBV21-1 is a pseudogene segment. The CDR3 has 14 residues.

The gene calls are TRBV5-8 and TRBJ1-5; the match to TRBD1 covers 8 bases. This CDR3 has 17 amino acids. In germline, CDR1 is SGHTS, CDR2 YDEGEE. V was pared by 5 bases and J by 0 bases, with 10 bases of the junction left unmatched. The CDR3 region is CASRPGQGYYSNQPQHF. Here the CDR3 DNA reads TGTGCCAGCAGACCAGGACAGGGATACTATAGCAATCAGCCCCAGCATTTT.

The CDR3 DNA is TGTGCCAGCAGCGTAGCGTCCTCGCGGGATGAAGCTTTCTTT. Translation: CASSVASSRDEAFF. J is TRBJ1-1 and V is TRBV9; D ambiguous. Germline CDR1 reads SGDLS; CDR2 reads YYNGEE. With 0 bases removed from V and 7 bases from J, the gap between germline ends came to 13 bases. The CDR3 spans 14 residues.

The chain has TRBV11-2 and TRBJ2-5; 7 bases fit TRBD2. The end of the DNA fits TRBJ2-7 better, so the J call may be wrong. The CDR3 runs 12 residues. Per germline, CDR1 SGHAT and CDR2 FQNNGV. The CDR3 loop is CASSSGGYEQYF. For the CDR3, the DNA is TGTGCCAGCAGCTCGGGGGGCTACGAGCAGTACTTC.

The chain carries TRBV27 and TRBJ2-2, with D unresolved. V gave up 3 bases and J gave up 6 bases, with 5 bases separating them. The V gene's germline CDR1 is MNHEY and CDR2 SMNVEV (reference sequence). CDR3 size: 12 residues. The CDR3 reads CASSFGAGELFF. Written as DNA, the CDR3 is TGTGCCAGCAGTTTTGGTGCCGGGGAGCTGTTTTTT.

The chain joins TRBV29-1 to TRBJ1-4, with D hard to call. Trimming cost V 4 bases and J 8 bases, with 17 bases left between them. CDR3 length: 14 amino acids. Per the germline V gene, CDR1 is SQVTM and CDR2 is ANQGSEA. Here the CDR3 DNA reads TGCAGCGTTGGGGCCAACCCAGGCGGGGAAAAACTGTTTTTT. Translating it yields CSVGANPGGEKLFF. Supplemented by reference TRBV29-1 and TRBJ1-4, the full variable domain reads SAVISQKPSRDICQRGTSLTIQCQVDSQVTMMFWYRQQPGQSLTLIATANQGSEATYESGFVIDKFPISRPNLTFSTLTVSNMSPEDSSIYLCSVGANPGGEKLFFGSGTQLSVL.

CDR3 bases: TGCGCCACTTCTCATGCCAGGGGGGTGTACAATGAGCAGTTCTTC. This gives the protein CATSHARGVYNEQFF. The genes are TRBV4-1 and TRBJ2-1; D might be TRBD1 (7 bases). The CDR3 spans 15 residues. The V and J ends lost 10 bases and 4 bases respectively, with 20 bases between them. The germline V gene has CDR1 MGHRA and CDR2 YSYEKL.

V and J are TRBV6-1 and TRBJ2-1, with 7 bases matching TRBD2. Germline V gene lookup returns CDR1 MNHNS and CDR2 SASEGT. The CDR3 consists of 15 residues. Trimming at V came to 7 bases and at J to 6 bases, leaving 12 bases not matched to a gene. The DNA of the CDR3 is TGTGCCAGCACGGGGCAGGGCGGGAGAGGCAATGAGCAGTTCTTC. Its protein product is CASTGQGGRGNEQFF.

This chain links TRBV28 with TRBJ2-7, with D hard to call. Trimming took off 3 bases at V and 2 bases at J, with 8 bases between the two ends. Germline V lookup: CDR1 MDHEN, CDR2 SYDVKM. The CDR3 extends over 13 amino acids. The CDR3, as DNA: TGTGCCAGCAGTTTTTTTGGGGCCTACGAGCAGTACTTC. Protein product: CASSFFGAYEQYF. The full variable domain, with the rest looked up from reference TRBV28 and TRBJ2-7, is DVKVTQSSRYLVKRTGEKVFLECVQDMDHENMFWYRQDPGLGLRLIYFSYDVKMKEKGDIPEGYSVSREKKERFSLILESASTNQTSMYLCASSFFGAYEQYFGPGTRLTVT.